This T cell receptor (beta chain) was recorded in a study of beta chain features in type 1 diabetes. Trimming shortened V by 2 bases and J by 3 bases, and 15 bases separated the two germline ends. Germline values: CDR1 SGHDT, CDR2 YYEEEE. The CDR3 has 15 residues. The isolated RNA, all of it, was reverse transcribed, so expressed TCRB transcripts were what got sequenced. TCRdb keeps only in-frame clones here, not all; method: immunoSEQ multiplex PCR. The sample lists almost 350,000 clones; around 9.3% were seen once. As regards this clone: As yet, its antigen is unknown.

The single heparinised draw taken from each donor contained roughly 100 mL of blood on average. Purity exceeding 98% was reached by all sorted populations. Overall study findings and caveats: In comparison with healthy donors, patients had naive, central memory and Treg TCRB repertoires that appeared more similar. Shortening that was moderate but significant affected the TCRB CDR3s of Type 1 diabetes patients in all four CD4+ subsets. Insertion counts at VDJ junctions were lower in type 1 diabetes patients, who also showed more deletions there.

The source material was central memory CD4+ T cells from blood. This chain connects TRBV5-6 to TRBJ2-7; possible D gene TRBD1, 6 bases. The clonotype was recovered from a man aged 30-40 years with type 1 diabetes. The DNA of the CDR3 is TGTGCCAGCAGCTTTTACAGGGAGAAGGGCTACGAGCAGTACTTC. It encodes CASSFYREKGYEQYF. Full variable domain (remainder filled in from reference TRBV5-6 and TRBJ2-7): DAGVTQSPTHLIKTRGQQVTLRCSPKSGHDTVSWYQQALGQGPQFIFQYYEEEERQRGNFPDRFSGHQFPNYSSELNVNALLLGDSALYLCASSFYREKGYEQYFGPGTRLTVT.